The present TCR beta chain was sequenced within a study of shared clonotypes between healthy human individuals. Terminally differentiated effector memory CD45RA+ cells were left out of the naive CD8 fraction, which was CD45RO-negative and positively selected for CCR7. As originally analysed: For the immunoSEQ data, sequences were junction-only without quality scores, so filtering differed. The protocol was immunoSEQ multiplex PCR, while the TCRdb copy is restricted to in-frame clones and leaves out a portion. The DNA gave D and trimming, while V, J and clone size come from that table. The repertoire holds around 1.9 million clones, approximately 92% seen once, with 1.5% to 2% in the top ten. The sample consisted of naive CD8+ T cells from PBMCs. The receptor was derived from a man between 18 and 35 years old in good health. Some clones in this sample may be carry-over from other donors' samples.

CDR3 loop: CASKLAGVWSYNEQFF. The CDR3 DNA sequence: TGTGCCAGCAAACTAGCGGGAGTATGGTCCTACAATGAGCAGTTCTTC. The J gene is TRBJ2-1, the V gene TRBV27; 11 bases are shared with TRBD2. The germline CDR1 and CDR2 sequences are MNHEY and SMNVEV (reference sequence). The ends lost 7 bases at V and 1 base at J; junction bases unmatched: 6. CDR3 length: 16 amino acids.